Following are 21 T cell receptor beta chains from one sample sequenced in a study of blood T cell repertoires in COVID-19. Produced via immunoSEQ multiplex PCR; TCRdb's table is partial and in-frame only. The data hold under 300,000 clones, with roughly nine tenths observed a single time. Source material: PBMCs or T cells enriched from blood (not recorded which). The source of these receptors is a human donor in a cohort exposed to, infected with or recovered from COVID-19 (not recorded which). The donor label of this sample is uncertain.

The CDR3: CASSNAVSSYNEQFF. The CDR3 DNA sequence: TGTGCCAGTAGTAACGCGGTTAGCTCCTACAATGAGCAGTTCTTC. The chain links TRBV19 to TRBJ2-1; D gene ambiguous. This CDR3 comprises 15 residues. Germline V gene data show CDR1 as LNHDA and CDR2 as SQIVND (reference sequence). The V end was cut by 4 bases, the J end by 0 bases, with 10 bases between.

This chain uses TRBV2 with TRBJ1-6; the D is unclear. Trimming cost V 7 bases and J 6 bases, with 19 bases left between them. Germline V gene lookup returns CDR1 SNHLY and CDR2 FYNNEI. The CDR3 is 16 amino acids. The CDR3 coding sequence is TGTGCCAGCACCACCGATACTATAGGTTTTAATTCACCCCTCCACTTT. This translates into CASTTDTIGFNSPLHF.

The V and J genes are TRBV7-9 and TRBJ2-7, with D possibly TRBD1 on 6 matching bases. This CDR3 is 12 amino acids long. Per the germline V gene, CDR1 is SEHNR and CDR2 is FQNEAQ (reference sequence). V was cut by 6 bases and J by 12 bases, with 18 bases left in between. CDR3 region: CASRSPSGAPYF. In DNA, the CDR3 is TGTGCCAGCAGGTCCCCCTCAGGGGCCCCGTACTTC.

The chain employs TRBV7-8 and TRBJ2-1, with 12 nucleotides matching TRBD2. Germline V gives CDR1 SGHVS, CDR2 FQNEAQ. Trimming cost V 0 bases and J 9 bases; bases outside gene matches: 9. The CDR3 extends over 17 amino acids. In nucleotides, the CDR3 is TGTGCCAGCAGCTTAGCGCTAGCTAGCGGGGGGGCCGGTGAGCAGTTCTTC. Translating it yields CASSLALASGGAGEQFF.

The rearrangement links TRBV7-2 to TRBJ2-5; the D gene is possibly TRBD1 (5 bases). From germline, CDR1 is SGHTA and CDR2 FQGNSA. Trimming stripped 5 bases from V and 4 bases from J, with 8 bases between. This CDR3 region has 12 residues. The CDR3 DNA reads as TGTGCCAGCAGCCCTAGGGGAGAGACCCAGTACTTC. Amino acids: CASSPRGETQYF.

V and J are TRBV19 and TRBJ2-7, with D possibly being TRBD1 (5 bases). V was trimmed by 5 bases and J by 3 bases, leaving 8 bases between them. CDR1 is LNHDA, CDR2 SQIVND, per germline (reference sequence). CDR3 length: 12 amino acids. The DNA of the CDR3 is TGTGCCAGTAGTCAGGGCCTCTACGAGCAGTACTTC. The encoded protein is CASSQGLYEQYF. Together with reference TRBV19 and TRBJ2-7, the CDR3 gives the full variable domain: DGGITQSPKYLFRKEGQNVTLSCEQNLNHDAMYWYRQDPGQGLRLIYYSQIVNDFQKGDIAEGYSVSREKKESFPLTVTSAQKNPTAFYLCASSQGLYEQYFGPGTRLTVT.

V usage is TRBV7-9 and J usage is TRBJ2-1, with 13 bases lining up with TRBD2. The CDR3 length is 17 residues. From germline, CDR1 is SEHNR and CDR2 FQNEAQ (reference sequence). V lost 7 bases to trimming and J lost 1 base; unmatched junction nucleotides: 7. CDR3 bases: TGTGCCAGCACTGGACTAGCGGGGGTGGAATCCTACAATGAGCAGTTCTTC. It is translated as CASTGLAGVESYNEQFF.

The chain is built from TRBV19 and TRBJ1-3, with a tentative D call TRBD1 (5 bases). Germline-derived CDR1 and CDR2 are LNHDA and SQIVND (reference sequence). CDR3 length equals 16 residues. The V and J ends lost 7 bases and 1 base respectively, with 17 bases between them. The CDR3 DNA sequence: TGTGCCAGTAATATTGCAGGGAAGACGTCTGGAAACACCATATATTTT. The encoded protein is CASNIAGKTSGNTIYF.

The chain carries TRBV11-3 and TRBJ2-2; weak D call: TRBD2 (6 bases). The CDR3 is 17 residues long. Germline lookup yields CDR1 SGHNT and CDR2 YENEEA. The V and J ends lost 1 base and 5 bases respectively, with 17 bases between them. This CDR3 reads CASSLGLGTEGTGELFF. The CDR3 DNA sequence: TGTGCCAGCAGCTTAGGCCTCGGGACGGAGGGGACCGGGGAGCTGTTTTTT.

J is TRBJ2-3 and V is TRBV7-3; 9 nucleotides align to TRBD1. The CDR3 is made up of 16 amino acids. The V gene's germline CDR1 is SGHTA and CDR2 FQGTGA. Unmatched junction bases numbered 7, after V lost 6 bases and J lost 0 bases. Here the CDR3 reads CASSSTGTGSTDTQYF. The CDR3, as DNA: TGTGCCAGCAGTTCTACCGGGACAGGGAGCACAGATACGCAGTATTTT.

This chain connects TRBV11-2 to TRBJ1-5; D unresolved. The CDR3 sequence is 14 residues long. Germline CDR1 is SGHAT and CDR2 is FQNNGV. Trimming cost V 3 bases and J 0 bases, with 6 bases left between them. CDR3 nucleotides: TGTGCCAGCAGCTTCGGGGATAGCAATCAGCCCCAGCATTTT. It encodes CASSFGDSNQPQHF. The entire variable domain, with the rest obtained from reference TRBV11-2 and TRBJ1-5, is as follows: EAGVAQSPRYKIIEKRQSVAFWCNPISGHATLYWYQQILGQGPKLLIQFQNNGVVDDSQLPKDRFSAERLKGVDSTLKIQPAKLEDSAVYLCASSFGDSNQPQHFGDGTRLSIL.

The chain is built from TRBV27 and TRBJ2-7; 13 bases agree with TRBD2. Trimming at V came to 2 bases and at J to 4 bases, leaving 2 bases not matched to a gene. This CDR3 region has 15 residues. Germline V gene lookup returns CDR1 MNHEY and CDR2 SMNVEV (reference sequence). The CDR3 region has the DNA TGTGCCAGCAGTTTAGCGGGACTAGCGGGGTACGAGCAGTACTTC. Amino acids: CASSLAGLAGYEQYF.

The rearrangement links TRBV12-3 or TRBV12-4 to TRBJ1-3, with a weak D call TRBD1 (6 bases). V shed 3 bases and J shed 9 bases, with 9 bases lying between them. This CDR3 spans 12 amino acids. CDR3 amino acids: CASSFAGATIYF. In DNA form, the CDR3 reads TGTGCCAGCAGTTTTGCGGGGGCCACCATATATTTT.

V is TRBV28 and J is TRBJ1-2, with D maybe TRBD1 (6 bases). CDR3 length: 15 amino acids. V gave up 3 bases and J gave up 5 bases, with 16 bases separating them. Germline CDR1 MDHEN, CDR2 SYDVKM. DNA of the CDR3: TGTGCCAGCAGTTTGGAGCCGGGGGGGCTTTATGGCTACACCTTC. Residues: CASSLEPGGLYGYTF.

In DNA form, the CDR3 reads TGTGCCAGCAGCCTAAGCGGGATGAACACTGAAGCTTTCTTT. Translation gives CASSLSGMNTEAFF. The chain joins TRBV7-3 to TRBJ1-1; no reliable D call. This CDR3 is built from 14 residues. Germline CDR1 SGHTA, CDR2 FQGTGA. Trimming removed 5 bases at V and 0 bases at J, with 10 bases between.

The rearrangement links TRBV19 to TRBJ1-1; TRBD1 matches 7 bases. The CDR3 sequence is 12 residues long. CDR1 LNHDA and CDR2 SQIVND come from the germline V gene (reference sequence). V lost 6 bases, J lost 8 bases, and 6 bases stayed unmatched. The DNA of the CDR3 is TGTGCCAGTAGCCCGGGGACAGCCGAAGCTTTCTTT. Protein product: CASSPGTAEAFF.

This chain uses TRBV18 with TRBJ1-1; a possible D gene is TRBD1 (6 bases). V gave up 3 bases and J gave up 3 bases, with 8 bases separating them. The germline CDR1 and CDR2 sequences are KGHSH and LQKENI. This CDR3 has 13 residues. Here the CDR3 reads CASSPNRDTEAFF. The CDR3 DNA is TGTGCCAGCTCACCTAACAGGGACACTGAAGCTTTCTTT.

The chain has TRBV30 and TRBJ2-7; no clear D. The CDR3 sequence is 11 residues long. The germline V and J ends were trimmed by 3 bases and 3 bases, with 6 bases remaining between them. Germline V gives CDR1 GTSNPN, CDR2 SVGIG (reference sequence). CDR3 sequence: CAWSLNYEQYF. The CDR3 coding sequence is TGTGCCTGGAGCTTAAACTACGAGCAGTACTTC.

This clone occurred once. The V call is TRBV19, the J call TRBJ1-5; D is perhaps TRBD1 (5 bases). From germline, CDR1 is LNHDA and CDR2 SQIVND (reference sequence). V lost 6 bases, J lost 9 bases, and 15 bases lay in between. The CDR3 is made up of 13 amino acids. CDR3 sequence (DNA): TGTGCCAGTAGCTGGGGGGGAACCCCGCCCCAGCATTTT. This codes for CASSWGGTPPQHF.

This rearrangement joins TRBV18 to TRBJ2-2; 7 bases align to TRBD1. Unmatched junction bases numbered 6, after V lost 3 bases and J lost 5 bases. The CDR3 totals 15 residues. Per the germline V gene, CDR1 is KGHSH and CDR2 is LQKENI. In nucleotides, the CDR3 is TGTGCCAGCTCACCTCCGGGACAGTGGACCGGGGAGCTGTTTTTT. It codes for CASSPPGQWTGELFF.

The table lists this clone with a count of one. The chain combines TRBV19 with TRBJ1-2, with 7 bases that match TRBD1. Trimming cost V 3 bases and J 0 bases; bases outside gene matches: 4. The CDR3 runs 15 residues. The germline CDR1 and CDR2 sequences are LNHDA and SQIVND (reference sequence). The CDR3 DNA is TGTGCCAGTAGTATTCGGACAGGAGCTAACTATGGCTACACCTTC. This sequence encodes CASSIRTGANYGYTF.